A single T cell receptor beta chain is shown here with its context. Trimming stripped 4 bases from V and 1 base from J, with 12 bases between. The CDR3 consists of 14 residues. Per the germline V gene, CDR1 is SGHRS and CDR2 is YFSETQ. This entry comes from a study of blood T cell repertoires in COVID-19. The assay was immunoSEQ multiplex PCR, and TCRdb's table has in-frame clones only and misses some. The table has approximately 250,000 clones, roughly 86% seen once. The sequencing sample was made of peripheral blood. J is TRBJ2-7 and V is TRBV5-1, with D tentatively TRBD2 (5 bases). This TCR came from a man aged 50-60 years with acute or convalescent COVID-19. The DNA for the CDR3 is TGCGCCAGCAGCCCGGAGGATCGATCCTACGAGCAGTACTTC. Translation gives CASSPEDRSYEQYF. Variable domain in full (rest from reference TRBV5-1 and TRBJ2-7): KAGVTQTPRYLIKTRGQQVTLSCSPISGHRSVSWYQQTPGQGLQFLFEYFSETQRNKGNFPGRFSGRQFSNSRSEMNVSTLELGDSALYLCASSPEDRSYEQYFGPGTRLTVT.